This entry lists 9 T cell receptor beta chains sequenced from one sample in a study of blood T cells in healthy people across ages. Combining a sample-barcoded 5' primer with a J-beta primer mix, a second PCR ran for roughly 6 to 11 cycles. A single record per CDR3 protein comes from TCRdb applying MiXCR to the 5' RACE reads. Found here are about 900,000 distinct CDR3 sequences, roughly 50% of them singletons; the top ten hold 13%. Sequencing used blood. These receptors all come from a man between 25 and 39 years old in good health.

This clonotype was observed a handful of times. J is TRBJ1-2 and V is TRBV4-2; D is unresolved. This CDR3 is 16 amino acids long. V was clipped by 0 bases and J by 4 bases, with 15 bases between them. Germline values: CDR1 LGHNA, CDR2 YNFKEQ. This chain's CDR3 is CASSQDGSLTIYGYTF. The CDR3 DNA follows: TGTGCCAGCAGCCAAGATGGTTCCCTGACGATCTATGGCTACACCTTC.

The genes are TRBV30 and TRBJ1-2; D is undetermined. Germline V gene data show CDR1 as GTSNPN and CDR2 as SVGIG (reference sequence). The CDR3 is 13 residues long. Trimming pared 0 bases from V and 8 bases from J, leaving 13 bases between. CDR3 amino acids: CAWSVSPQGGYTF. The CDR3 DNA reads TGTGCCTGGAGTGTGAGTCCTCAAGGCGGCTACACCTTC.

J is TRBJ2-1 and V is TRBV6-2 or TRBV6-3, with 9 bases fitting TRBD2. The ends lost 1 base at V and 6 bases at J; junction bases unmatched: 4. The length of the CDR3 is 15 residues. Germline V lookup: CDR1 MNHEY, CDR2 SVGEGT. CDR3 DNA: TGTGCCAGCAGTTACTTAGCGGGGGTGCCCAATGAGCAGTTCTTC. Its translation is CASSYLAGVPNEQFF.

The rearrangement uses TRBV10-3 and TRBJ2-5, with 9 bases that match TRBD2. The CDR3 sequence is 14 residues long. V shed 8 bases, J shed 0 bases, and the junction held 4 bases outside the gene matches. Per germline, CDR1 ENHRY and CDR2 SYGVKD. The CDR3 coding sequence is TGTGCCATCGGGGCTAGCGGGGACCAAGAGACCCAGTACTTC. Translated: CAIGASGDQETQYF.

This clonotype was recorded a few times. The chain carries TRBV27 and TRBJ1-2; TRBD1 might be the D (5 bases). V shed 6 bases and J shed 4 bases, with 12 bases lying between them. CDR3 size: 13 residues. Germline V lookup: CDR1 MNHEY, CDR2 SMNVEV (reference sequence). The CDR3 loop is CASSLYGAYGYTF. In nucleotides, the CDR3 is TGTGCCAGCAGCCTCTATGGGGCCTATGGCTACACCTTC.

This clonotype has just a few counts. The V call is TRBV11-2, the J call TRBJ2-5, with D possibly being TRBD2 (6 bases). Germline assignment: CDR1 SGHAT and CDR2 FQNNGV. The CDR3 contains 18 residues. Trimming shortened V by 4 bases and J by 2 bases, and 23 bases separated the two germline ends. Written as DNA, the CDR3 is TGTGCCAGCAGCTCACCCCATCGACTAGACCGCCTTCAAGAGACCCAGTACTTC. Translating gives CASSSPHRLDRLQETQYF.

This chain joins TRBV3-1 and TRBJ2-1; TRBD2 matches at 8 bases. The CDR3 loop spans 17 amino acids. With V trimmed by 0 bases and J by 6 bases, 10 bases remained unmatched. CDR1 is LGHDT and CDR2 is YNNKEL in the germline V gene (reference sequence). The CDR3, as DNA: TGTGCCAGCAGCCAAGAGCCCTTCGGTCGGGGGGGCAATGAGCAGTTCTTC. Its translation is CASSQEPFGRGGNEQFF.

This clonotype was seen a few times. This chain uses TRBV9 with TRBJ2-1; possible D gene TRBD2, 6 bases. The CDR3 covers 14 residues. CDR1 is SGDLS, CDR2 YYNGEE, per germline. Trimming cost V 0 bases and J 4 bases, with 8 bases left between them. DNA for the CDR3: TGTGCCAGCAGCGTAGGACTAGAATACAATGAGCAGTTCTTC. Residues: CASSVGLEYNEQFF.

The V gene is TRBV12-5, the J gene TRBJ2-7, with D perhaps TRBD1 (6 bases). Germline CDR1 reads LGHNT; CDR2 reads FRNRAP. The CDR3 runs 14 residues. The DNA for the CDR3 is TGTACCACGTACCATCAGGGGACCTCCTACGAGCAGTACTTC. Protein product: CTTYHQGTSYEQYF.